This TCR beta chain originates from a study of blood T cell repertoires in COVID-19. About the study: Donors in the United States, Italy and Spain gave samples during acute or convalescent COVID-19.

This CDR3 is 16 amino acids long. The junction had 14 bases not matched to a gene; V was cut back by 3 bases and J by 6 bases. Germline V gene sequence: CDR1 GTSNPN, CDR2 SVGIG (reference sequence). TCRdb's copy holds only in-frame clones and misses some; the assay was immunoSEQ multiplex PCR. The table has some 350,000 clones, about 90% seen once. The study counted Cohort 3 donors as recovered given two negative PCRs, clearance, or symptom resolution. V usage is TRBV30 and J usage is TRBJ2-1; TRBD2 aligns across 7 bases. The TCR originated in a man aged 30 to 45 who had recovered from COVID-19. Sequenced input: PBMCs or T cells enriched from blood (not recorded which). The CDR3 DNA is TGTGCCTGGAGCCTGGTTTGGGGGGGAAGAGGCAATGAGCAGTTCTTC. It encodes CAWSLVWGGRGNEQFF.